Included here is one T cell receptor (beta chain) sequence, with context. Its cognate antigen is unknown. Between the trimmed V and J ends, which lost 2 bases and 0 bases, there was a span of 16 bases. The CDR3 runs 17 residues. CDR1 and CDR2 from the germline V gene are GTSNPN and SVGIG (reference sequence). Profiled with immunoSEQ multiplex PCR; TCRdb holds only in-frame clones, not every one. The sample shows 200,000 or so clones, 90% to 95% of them seen only once. This entry comes from a study of T cell responses to AZD1222 COVID-19 vaccine. Points from the study as a whole: Reportedly, nearly half of unique spike TCRs recognized epitopes outside B.1.351/B.1.1.7 mutations. AZD1222 recipients seropositive at baseline numbered only 5 or 6.

This receptor was identified in an adult in good health. The chain has TRBV30 and TRBJ1-4; D is perhaps TRBD1 (5 bases). The source was peripheral blood, collected on day 0 of AZD1222 vaccination. The CDR3 protein is CAWSNQGPKATNEKLFF. The CDR3 DNA follows: TGTGCCTGGAGTAATCAGGGTCCAAAAGCAACTAATGAAAAACTGTTTTTT. Combining the CDR3 with reference TRBV30 and TRBJ1-4 gives the whole variable domain SQTIHQWPATLVQPVGSPLSLECTVEGTSNPNLYWYRQAAGRGLQLLFYSVGIGQISSEVPQNLSASRPQDRQFILSSKKLLLSDSGFYLCAWSNQGPKATNEKLFFGSGTQLSVL.